One sample yielded the 22 T cell receptor beta chains listed below, sequenced in a study of blood T cell repertoires in COVID-19. The protocol was immunoSEQ multiplex PCR, while the TCRdb copy is restricted to in-frame clones and leaves out a portion. The data show approximately 290,000 clones, roughly 88% seen once. The sequencing sample was made of peripheral blood. All receptors come from a human donor with COVID-19, enrolled during active disease. The donor label of this sample is uncertain.

V and J are TRBV6-6 and TRBJ1-2; possible D gene TRBD1, 6 bases. Germline V gene sequence: CDR1 MNHNY, CDR2 SVGAGI (reference sequence). Trimming took off 8 bases at V and 2 bases at J, with 18 bases between the two ends. The CDR3 has 15 amino acids. The CDR3 region has the DNA TGTGCCAGCGCCCCAGAGGGACACCCCAACTATGGCTACACCTTC. Translation: CASAPEGHPNYGYTF.

The rearrangement uses TRBV2 and TRBJ2-1; D is perhaps TRBD1 (5 bases). From germline, CDR1 is SNHLY and CDR2 FYNNEI. The CDR3 extends over 13 amino acids. Trimming removed 6 bases from V and 2 bases from J, with 8 bases in between. CDR3 sequence: CASSLGPYNEQFF. In DNA form, the CDR3 reads TGTGCCAGCAGCTTGGGGCCCTACAATGAGCAGTTCTTC.

The chain employs TRBV24-1 and TRBJ2-1, with a tentative D call TRBD2 (6 bases). Between the trimmed V and J ends, which lost 5 bases and 8 bases, there was a span of 12 bases. The CDR3 contains 13 residues. Germline lookup yields CDR1 KGHDR and CDR2 SFDVKD. CDR3 sequence reads: CATSGRLDDEQFF. The CDR3 DNA reads TGTGCCACCAGTGGCCGACTAGACGATGAGCAGTTCTTC.

This clone was counted between two and nine times. The chain couples TRBV28 to TRBJ2-7, with D possibly matching TRBD1 (6 bases). Deletions cut 0 bases from V and 8 bases from J, with 14 bases between. The CDR3 consists of 14 residues. Germline CDR1 reads MDHEN; CDR2 reads SYDVKM. In DNA, the CDR3 is TGTGCCAGCAGTTTATGGGGGGCGGAACTAAAGCAGTACTTC. This sequence encodes CASSLWGAELKQYF.

The chain couples TRBV19 to TRBJ2-7; possibly TRBD2 for D (6 bases). Germline V gene lookup returns CDR1 LNHDA and CDR2 SQIVND (reference sequence). This CDR3 region has 13 residues. Trimming took 10 bases from V and 2 from J, leaving 15 bases between them. CDR3 amino acids: CATKGRGTYEQYF. The CDR3 nucleotides read TGTGCCACCAAGGGGCGGGGTACCTACGAGCAGTACTTC.

The V gene is TRBV6-6, the J gene TRBJ1-6, with 8 bases aligning to TRBD1. The junction had 15 bases not matched to a gene; V was cut back by 5 bases and J by 6 bases. The CDR3 has 18 amino acids. The germline CDR1 and CDR2 sequences are MNHNY and SVGAGI (reference sequence). The CDR3 protein is CASSPPHTGGYGNSPLHF. The CDR3 DNA follows: TGTGCCAGCAGTCCTCCTCACACAGGGGGATACGGTAATTCACCCCTCCACTTT.

This chain links TRBV5-8 with TRBJ1-3; D might be TRBD1 (5 bases). This CDR3 spans 17 amino acids. Germline CDR1 and CDR2: SGHTS and YDEGEE. Deletions cut 0 bases from V and 0 bases from J, with 13 bases between. For the CDR3, the DNA is TGTGCCAGCAGCTTGGGGGGGGGACCCAGCTCTGGAAACACCATATATTTT. Translated, it gives CASSLGGGPSSGNTIYF.

The rearrangement links TRBV2 to TRBJ2-7; 11 nucleotides agree with TRBD2. Trimming cost V 7 bases and J 3 bases; bases outside gene matches: 5. The CDR3 totals 14 residues. The germline V gene has CDR1 SNHLY and CDR2 FYNNEI. CDR3 nucleotide sequence: TGTGCCAGCACGGAGCTAGCGGGGGGCTACGAGCAGTACTTC. Protein sequence: CASTELAGGYEQYF.

This chain joins TRBV5-1 and TRBJ2-3; no reliable D call. The CDR3 is made up of 16 amino acids. Germline CDR1 is SGHRS and CDR2 is YFSETQ. Trimming removed 0 bases at V and 2 bases at J, with 13 bases between. DNA for the CDR3: TGCGCCAGCAGCTTGGGGGCCAGCCTGCTCACAGATACGCAGTATTTT. This sequence encodes CASSLGASLLTDTQYF.

This chain links TRBV19 with TRBJ2-1; 8 nucleotides line up with TRBD2. There are 15 residues in the CDR3. In germline, CDR1 is LNHDA, CDR2 SQIVND (reference sequence). Trimming cost V 5 bases and J 5 bases; bases outside gene matches: 8. The CDR3 is CASSPLAGGNNEQFF. The CDR3 region has the DNA TGTGCCAGTAGTCCCCTGGCGGGAGGAAACAATGAGCAGTTCTTC.

This clone was counted between two and nine times. The V gene is TRBV28, the J gene TRBJ1-5, with D perhaps TRBD1 (5 bases). Trimming stripped 5 bases from V and 0 bases from J, with 14 bases between. CDR3 size: 16 residues. Germline-derived CDR1 and CDR2 are MDHEN and SYDVKM. The CDR3 region has the DNA TGTGCCAGCAGTGGCCTCGGGGGACTTAGCAATCAGCCCCAGCATTTT. Translated: CASSGLGGLSNQPQHF.

The CDR3 nucleotides read TGTGCCTGGAAGGCGGGAGGAAACATTCAGTACTTC. It yields the protein CAWKAGGNIQYF. The rearrangement links TRBV30 to TRBJ2-4; 8 bases are shared with TRBD2. Germline V gives CDR1 GTSNPN, CDR2 SVGIG (reference sequence). The CDR3 is 12 amino acids. After removal of 4 bases from V and 6 bases from J, the junction contained 2 bases not matched to a gene.

This chain connects TRBV6-5 to TRBJ1-4, with 8 bases matching TRBD1. The CDR3 totals 16 residues. V lost 4 bases and J lost 8; bases outside the gene matches: 12. CDR1 is MNHEY, CDR2 SVGAGI, per germline. This CDR3 is CASSFSATGVGEKLFF. The CDR3, as DNA: TGTGCCAGCAGTTTCTCCGCGACAGGGGTGGGCGAAAAACTGTTTTTT.

The chain carries TRBV7-9 and TRBJ1-4; D call uncertain. V lost 7 bases, J lost 5 bases, and 14 bases lay in between. The CDR3 covers 14 residues. In germline, CDR1 is SEHNR, CDR2 FQNEAQ (reference sequence). In DNA form, the CDR3 reads TGTGCCAGCACCTTCGGGGAATGGAATGAAAAACTGTTTTTT. Protein: CASTFGEWNEKLFF.

The table lists this clone with a count of one. The rearrangement uses TRBV29-1 and TRBJ2-3; no reliable D call. The V and J ends lost 7 bases and 5 bases respectively, with 10 bases between them. Germline-derived CDR1 and CDR2 are SQVTM and ANQGSEA. The CDR3 extends over 11 amino acids. The CDR3 nucleotides are TGCAGCGGAGGAGAAGGAGATACGCAGTATTTT. Translating gives CSGGEGDTQYF.

This rearrangement joins TRBV19 to TRBJ1-5; TRBD1 matches at 7 bases. This CDR3 has 16 residues. CDR1 is LNHDA, CDR2 SQIVND, per germline (reference sequence). V was pared by 1 base and J by 7 bases, with 10 bases of the junction left unmatched. As DNA, the CDR3 is TGTGCCAGTAGTATAGTGCCCGGGACAGTTCCCCAGCCCCAGCATTTT. This sequence encodes CASSIVPGTVPQPQHF. The variable domain in full, with the rest retrieved from reference TRBV19 and TRBJ1-5, is DGGITQSPKYLFRKEGQNVTLSCEQNLNHDAMYWYRQDPGQGLRLIYYSQIVNDFQKGDIAEGYSVSREKKESFPLTVTSAQKNPTAFYLCASSIVPGTVPQPQHFGDGTRLSIL.

The chain uses TRBV21-1 and TRBJ1-1; TRBD1, the table's D call, was not compared with the DNA. TRBV21-1 is designated a pseudogene. CDR3 length equals 17 residues. CDR3 in DNA: TGTGCCAGCAGCAAAGAGGTCTCGGCTGACAAAGACACTGAAGCTTTCTTT. Translation: CASSKEVSADKDTEAFF.

The rearrangement joins TRBV3-1 (or the pseudogene TRBV3-2) to TRBJ2-5; weak D call: TRBD2 (7 bases). Germline V lookup: CDR1 LGHDT, CDR2 YNNKEL (reference sequence). The CDR3 is 18 residues long. The V and J ends lost 0 bases and 5 bases respectively, with 22 bases between them. CDR3 region: CASSQEAPPGGLGETQYF. The CDR3 nucleotides read TGTGCCAGCAGCCAAGAAGCCCCCCCGGGGGGCTTAGGGGAGACCCAGTACTTC.

This sequence joins TRBV3-1 (or the pseudogene TRBV3-2) and TRBJ2-1; 9 bases fit TRBD2. Germline values: CDR1 LGHDT, CDR2 YNNKEL (reference sequence). The CDR3 runs to 15 residues. J was trimmed by 5 bases and V by 3 bases; bases with no gene match: 5. For the CDR3, the DNA is TGTGCCAGCAGCCATAGGCTAGCGGGACACAATGAGCAGTTCTTC. This encodes CASSHRLAGHNEQFF.

This clone was seen a handful of times. The rearrangement links TRBV7-2 to TRBJ1-5; 11 bases agree with TRBD1. The CDR3 runs to 15 residues. V lost 3 bases, J lost 6 bases, and 4 bases stayed unmatched. The germline gives CDR1 SGHTA, CDR2 FQGNSA. The CDR3: CASSLWTGGSQPQHF. DNA of the CDR3: TGTGCCAGCAGCTTGTGGACAGGGGGCTCTCAGCCCCAGCATTTT.

This clone has only one observation. V and J are TRBV28 and TRBJ1-6, with D maybe TRBD1 (6 bases). Deletions cut 2 bases from V and 10 bases from J, with 21 bases between. The germline CDR1 and CDR2 sequences are MDHEN and SYDVKM. The CDR3 covers 17 residues. CDR3 in DNA: TGTGCCAGCAGTTTACCTCCGGGGGGGAGGGGGTACTCACCCCTCCACTTT. Its translation: CASSLPPGGRGYSPLHF.

This chain joins TRBV19 and TRBJ1-1; D unresolved. The germline V gene has CDR1 LNHDA and CDR2 SQIVND (reference sequence). This CDR3 is 15 amino acids long. V lost 6 bases and J lost 1, with 15 bases in between. CDR3 in DNA: TGTGCCAGTAGCACCTTCCAGTCAGGGAACACTGAAGCTTTCTTT. It specifies CASSTFQSGNTEAFF.